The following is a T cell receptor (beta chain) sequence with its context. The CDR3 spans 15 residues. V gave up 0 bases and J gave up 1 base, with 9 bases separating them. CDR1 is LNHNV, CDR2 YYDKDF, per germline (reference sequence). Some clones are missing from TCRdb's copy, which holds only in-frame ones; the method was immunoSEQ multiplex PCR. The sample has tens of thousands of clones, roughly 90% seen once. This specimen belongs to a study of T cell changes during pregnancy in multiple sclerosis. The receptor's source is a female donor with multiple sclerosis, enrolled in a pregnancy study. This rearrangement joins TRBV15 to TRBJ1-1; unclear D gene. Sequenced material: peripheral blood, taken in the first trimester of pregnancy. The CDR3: CATSRDRLKNTEAFF. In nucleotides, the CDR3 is TGTGCCACCAGCAGAGATCGTTTAAAGAACACTGAAGCTTTCTTT.